Shown below are 26 T cell receptor beta chains from a single sample sequenced in a study of blood T cell repertoires in COVID-19. The assay was immunoSEQ multiplex PCR, and TCRdb's table has in-frame clones only and misses some. The profile shows around 230,000 clones, 70% to 85% of them singletons. Sequenced material: PBMCs or T cells enriched from blood (not recorded which). The receptors stem from a man aged 40-55 years who had recovered from COVID-19.

The chain uses TRBV11-2 and TRBJ1-6; D perhaps matches TRBD1 (6 bases). Germline assignment: CDR1 SGHAT and CDR2 FQNNGV. Trimming cost V 4 bases and J 8 bases, with 15 bases left between them. The CDR3 has 15 residues. This CDR3 is CASSSIRTVDSPLHF. In nucleotides, the CDR3 is TGTGCCAGCAGCTCCATACGGACAGTCGATTCACCCCTCCACTTT.

This chain connects TRBV7-9 to TRBJ2-7; D unresolved. V gave up 4 bases and J gave up 3 bases, with 16 bases separating them. CDR1 is SEHNR, CDR2 FQNEAQ, per germline (reference sequence). This CDR3 comprises 15 residues. Here the CDR3 DNA reads TGTGCCAGCAGCTCCTATTTAAGCTCAGGCTACGAGCAGTACTTC. Translating it yields CASSSYLSSGYEQYF.

The chain couples TRBV6-5 to TRBJ1-1; 11 positions match TRBD1. Germline CDR1 MNHEY, CDR2 SVGAGI. The CDR3 contains 14 residues. The trim removed 6 bases at V and 5 bases at J, leaving 5 bases unmatched. The CDR3, as DNA: TGTGCCAGCAGCGGCCGGGACAGGGGGACTGAAGCTTTCTTT. As protein: CASSGRDRGTEAFF.

This clone was counted at least ten times. The rearrangement links TRBV10-2 to TRBJ2-2; D might be TRBD2 (6 bases). The CDR3 length is 14 residues. CDR1 and CDR2 from the germline V gene are WSHSY and SAAADI. Trimming removed 3 bases at V and 5 bases at J, with 10 bases between. The CDR3 loop is CASSENSGTGELFF. The CDR3 nucleotides read TGCGCCAGCAGTGAAAATAGCGGAACCGGGGAGCTGTTTTTT.

This clone was detected only once. The chain carries TRBV7-9 and TRBJ2-7; 7 bases are a match to TRBD1. The CDR3 loop spans 15 amino acids. Germline assignment: CDR1 SEHNR and CDR2 FQNEAQ (reference sequence). The J segment lost 3 bases and the V segment lost 5 bases, leaving 10 bases of the junction unmatched. The CDR3 coding sequence is TGTGCCAGCAGCCCAATCGTAGGGGGCGGCTACGAGCAGTACTTC. This encodes CASSPIVGGGYEQYF. Using reference TRBV7-9 and TRBJ2-7 for the parts outside the CDR3, the full variable domain is DTGVSQNPRHKITKRGQNVTFRCDPISEHNRLYWYRQTLGQGPEFLTYFQNEAQLEKSRLLSDRFSAERPKGSFSTLEIQRTEQGDSAMYLCASSPIVGGGYEQYFGPGTRLTVT.

The V gene is TRBV18, the J gene TRBJ1-5; D is ambiguous. CDR3 length: 15 amino acids. Trimming shortened V by 0 bases and J by 1 base, and 7 bases separated the two germline ends. Germline assignment: CDR1 KGHSH and CDR2 LQKENI. The CDR3 here is CASSPPPGSNQPQHF. The CDR3 DNA reads TGTGCCAGCTCACCACCACCCGGGAGCAATCAGCCCCAGCATTTT.

V is TRBV7-2 and J is TRBJ1-2, with 9 bases aligning to TRBD1. Trimming removed 7 bases from V and 8 bases from J; junction bases left unmatched: 11. Per the germline V gene, CDR1 is SGHTA and CDR2 is FQGNSA. This CDR3 comprises 14 residues. The CDR3 spells CASTSPGQGNGYTF. CDR3 sequence (DNA): TGTGCCAGCACCTCCCCGGGACAGGGAAACGGCTACACCTTC. Using reference TRBV7-2 and TRBJ1-2 for the parts outside the CDR3, the full variable domain is GAGVSQSPSNKVTEKGKDVELRCDPISGHTALYWYRQSLGQGLEFLIYFQGNSAPDKSGLPSDRFSAERTGGSVSTLTIQRTQQEDSAVYLCASTSPGQGNGYTFGSGTRLTVV.

The chain joins TRBV11-1 to TRBJ1-2; a weak D match, TRBD1 (6 bases). Germline lookup yields CDR1 SGHAT and CDR2 FQDESV (reference sequence). The CDR3 has 12 residues. Trimming removed 4 bases at V and 6 bases at J, with 9 bases between. CDR3 sequence: CASSWGTNGYTF. CDR3 coding DNA: TGTGCCAGCAGCTGGGGGACAAATGGCTACACCTTC.

V is TRBV11-2 and J is TRBJ2-5; possibly TRBD2 for D (5 bases). V was shortened by 5 bases and J by 3 bases, with 13 bases between the two germline ends. This CDR3 contains 14 residues. Germline-derived CDR1 and CDR2 are SGHAT and FQNNGV. The CDR3 DNA reads TGTGCCAGCAGCGCTCAGGACTGGAAAGAGACCCAGTACTTC. It is translated as CASSAQDWKETQYF.

V gene TRBV5-5 combines with J gene TRBJ2-1; no firm D call. The CDR3 is made up of 11 amino acids. The germline V gene encodes CDR1 SGHKS and CDR2 YYEKEE (reference sequence). Trimming stripped 4 bases from V and 8 bases from J, with 7 bases between. The CDR3 sequence is CASSLVDEQFF. DNA for the CDR3: TGTGCCAGCAGCCTAGTAGATGAGCAGTTCTTC.

This chain connects TRBV12-3 or TRBV12-4 to TRBJ1-5, with 7 bases matching TRBD1. V shed 5 bases and J 6 bases; nucleotides not matched to a gene: 4. This CDR3 contains 13 residues. The CDR3 region is CASSDRDGQPQHF. The CDR3 DNA reads TGTGCCAGCAGTGACAGGGACGGTCAGCCCCAGCATTTT.

CDR3 nucleotides: TGTGCCAGCGGACAGGACCCAGATACGCAGTATTTT. Translation: CASGQDPDTQYF. The chain recombines TRBV10-3 with TRBJ2-3; 7 bases map to TRBD1. The CDR3 runs to 12 residues. The V gene's germline CDR1 is ENHRY and CDR2 SYGVKD. Trimming removed 10 bases from V and 4 bases from J; junction bases left unmatched: 5.

In its sample, this clone was seen once. The chain couples TRBV5-1 to TRBJ2-1; TRBD2 matches at 12 bases. Germline CDR1 SGHRS, CDR2 YFSETQ. The CDR3 is made up of 17 amino acids. With 4 bases clipped from V and 9 bases from J, the junction kept 14 bases outside the gene matches. CDR3 amino acids: CASSPGSSSGGASEQFF. The CDR3 DNA follows: TGCGCCAGCAGCCCCGGGAGCTCTAGCGGGGGGGCCAGTGAGCAGTTCTTC.

This rearrangement joins TRBV5-1 to TRBJ2-3; tentative D call: TRBD2 (5 bases). Germline CDR1 is SGHRS and CDR2 is YFSETQ. This CDR3 region has 17 residues. Trimming left V 4 bases short and J 2 bases short, with 20 bases between. The CDR3 sequence: CASSLDGITTITDTQYF. The CDR3 DNA reads as TGCGCCAGCAGCCTGGACGGGATAACTACGATCACAGATACGCAGTATTTT.

The J gene is TRBJ2-7, the V gene TRBV10-3; TRBD2 matches at 13 bases. Germline loops: CDR1 ENHRY, CDR2 SYGVKD. CDR3 length equals 16 residues. The V gene end was trimmed by 5 bases and the J gene end by 2 bases; junction bases not matched to a gene: 6. CDR3 coding DNA: TGTGCCATCAGTACTAGCGGGGGGGAGGGTCCCTACGAGCAGTACTTC. Translating it yields CAISTSGGEGPYEQYF.

This sequence joins TRBV29-1 and TRBJ2-7; 11 bases are a match to TRBD1. Germline V gene data show CDR1 as SQVTM and CDR2 as ANQGSEA. This CDR3 has 13 residues. Trimming removed 7 bases from V and 6 bases from J; junction bases left unmatched: 8. The CDR3 here is CSAGQGARSEQYF. CDR3 DNA: TGCAGCGCCGGACAGGGGGCGCGGAGCGAGCAGTACTTC.

The chain joins TRBV13 to TRBJ2-4; TRBD2 agrees at 7 bases. The junction had 7 bases not matched to a gene; V was cut back by 5 bases and J by 9 bases. The CDR3 has 13 residues. Germline-derived CDR1 and CDR2 are PRHDT and FYEKMQ (reference sequence). The CDR3 loop is CASSTDGGTIQYF. DNA for the CDR3: TGTGCCAGCAGCACAGACGGGGGGACCATTCAGTACTTC.

The chain joins TRBV27 to TRBJ2-1; 9 bases are shared with TRBD1. The trim removed 5 bases at V and 4 bases at J, leaving 6 bases unmatched. Germline CDR1 is MNHEY and CDR2 is SMNVEV (reference sequence). The CDR3 is made up of 15 amino acids. As DNA, the CDR3 is TGTGCCAGCAGTCGACAGGGGGAGGTATACAATGAGCAGTTCTTC. As protein: CASSRQGEVYNEQFF.

This chain connects TRBV4-2 to TRBJ2-3, with no clear D. Germline CDR1 LGHNA, CDR2 YNFKEQ. This CDR3 region has 14 residues. Trimming pared 0 bases from V and 6 bases from J, leaving 10 bases between. For the CDR3, the DNA is TGTGCCAGCAGCCAAGATTTGTCCGGGGATACGCAGTATTTT. This sequence encodes CASSQDLSGDTQYF.

In this sample, this clone turned up a few times. This rearrangement joins TRBV30 to TRBJ1-5, with a possible D match to TRBD1 (5 bases). Germline CDR1 is GTSNPN and CDR2 is SVGIG (reference sequence). The ends were cut back, 3 bases at V and 2 bases at J, with 8 bases in the middle. The CDR3 has 13 amino acids. CDR3 protein: CAWSLGGNQPQHF. CDR3 coding DNA: TGTGCCTGGAGCTTAGGGGGCAATCAGCCCCAGCATTTT. The full variable domain, its missing parts supplied by reference TRBV30 and TRBJ1-5, is SQTIHQWPATLVQPVGSPLSLECTVEGTSNPNLYWYRQAAGRGLQLLFYSVGIGQISSEVPQNLSASRPQDRQFILSSKKLLLSDSGFYLCAWSLGGNQPQHFGDGTRLSIL.

The rearrangement links TRBV6-5 to TRBJ2-7, with 10 nucleotides matching TRBD1. V was clipped by 6 bases and J by 2 bases; unmatched bases: 4. The CDR3 has 14 residues. Germline CDR1 and CDR2: MNHEY and SVGAGI. The CDR3 region is CASRGQGSTYEQYF. The CDR3 DNA sequence: TGTGCCAGCAGGGGACAGGGGTCGACCTACGAGCAGTACTTC.

V is TRBV28 and J is TRBJ2-3; 8 bases match TRBD1. This CDR3 region has 13 residues. CDR1 MDHEN and CDR2 SYDVKM come from the germline V gene. Unmatched junction bases numbered 5, after V lost 6 bases and J lost 6 bases. The CDR3 reads CASSPQGADTQYF. The CDR3 region has the DNA TGTGCCAGCAGCCCGCAGGGGGCGGATACGCAGTATTTT.

The CDR3 here is CASSEADWYQPQHF. As DNA, the CDR3 is TGTGCCAGCAGCGAGGCCGATTGGTATCAGCCCCAGCATTTT. This sequence joins TRBV7-2 and TRBJ1-5, with D uncertain. Germline V gives CDR1 SGHTA, CDR2 FQGNSA. V lost 5 bases to trimming and J lost 5 bases, with 13 bases between them. The CDR3 is 14 amino acids.

This chain uses TRBV5-6 with TRBJ2-7; D might be TRBD1 (5 bases). The CDR3 covers 15 residues. CDR1 is SGHDT, CDR2 YYEEEE, per germline. The V gene lost 3 bases and the J gene lost 3 bases, with 16 bases spanning the gap. This CDR3 is CASSSGPGRGYEQYF. In DNA form, the CDR3 reads TGTGCCAGCAGCTCCGGTCCAGGTAGGGGCTACGAGCAGTACTTC.

The rearrangement joins TRBV5-1 to TRBJ2-2; maybe TRBD2 (6 bases). The CDR3 is 16 residues long. The V and J ends lost 0 bases and 9 bases respectively, with 18 bases between them. From germline, CDR1 is SGHRS and CDR2 YFSETQ. The CDR3 DNA sequence: TGCGCCAGCAGCTTGGCTTTGGTAGCGGAACTAAGGGAGCTGTTTTTT. Its translation is CASSLALVAELRELFF.

The chain uses TRBV6-5 and TRBJ1-1; D is perhaps TRBD1 (5 bases). The CDR3 has 13 amino acids. Looked up from germline, CDR1 is MNHEY and CDR2 is SVGAGI. V was pared by 8 bases and J by 2 bases, with 12 bases between. The CDR3 reads CASSGVKNTEAFF. The CDR3 DNA reads as TGTGCCAGCTCGGGGGTTAAAAACACTGAAGCTTTCTTT.